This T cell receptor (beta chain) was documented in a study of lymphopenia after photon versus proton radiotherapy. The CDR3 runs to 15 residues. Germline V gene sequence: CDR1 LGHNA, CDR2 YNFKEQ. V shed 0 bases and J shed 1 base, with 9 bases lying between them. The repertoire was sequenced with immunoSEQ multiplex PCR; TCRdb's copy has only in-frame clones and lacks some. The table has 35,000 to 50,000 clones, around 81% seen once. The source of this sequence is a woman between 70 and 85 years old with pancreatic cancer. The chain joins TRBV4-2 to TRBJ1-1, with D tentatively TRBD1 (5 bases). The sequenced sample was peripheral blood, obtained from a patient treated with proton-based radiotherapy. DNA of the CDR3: TGTGCCAGCAGCCAAGATTGGGGGACGAACACTGAAGCTTTCTTT. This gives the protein CASSQDWGTNTEAFF.